What follows are 12 T cell receptor beta chains derived from one specimen sequenced in a study of blood T cell repertoires in COVID-19. Sequenced by immunoSEQ multiplex PCR; TCRdb stores in-frame clones only, minus some. The table has about 250,000 clones, around 83% seen once; the top ten hold roughly 1.4%. Sequenced input: peripheral blood. The receptors shown here come from a woman aged 40 to 50 who had recovered from COVID-19.

In this sample, this clone turned up once. The chain joins TRBV7-2 to TRBJ2-1; 10 nucleotides align to TRBD2. Germline V gene data show CDR1 as SGHTA and CDR2 as FQGNSA. Trimming cost V 5 bases and J 1 base; bases outside gene matches: 8. The CDR3 runs to 17 residues. The CDR3 nucleotides are TGTGCCAGCAGCCCCCGTAGGACTAGCGGATCCTACAATGAGCAGTTCTTC. It is translated as CASSPRRTSGSYNEQFF. Looking up the rest from reference TRBV7-2 and TRBJ2-1 gives the full variable domain: GAGVSQSPSNKVTEKGKDVELRCDPISGHTALYWYRQSLGQGLEFLIYFQGNSAPDKSGLPSDRFSAERTGGSVSTLTIQRTQQEDSAVYLCASSPRRTSGSYNEQFFGPGTRLTVL.

The V and J genes are TRBV5-4 and TRBJ2-7; TRBD1 matches at 9 bases. CDR3 size: 14 residues. CDR1 and CDR2 (germline): SGHNT, YYREEE (reference sequence). The ends lost 3 bases at V and 5 bases at J; junction bases unmatched: 6. CDR3 residues: CASSSKRQGDEQYF. The CDR3 nucleotides read TGTGCCAGCAGCTCCAAACGACAGGGGGACGAGCAGTACTTC.

The chain couples TRBV5-6 to TRBJ1-3; 7 bases line up with TRBD1. CDR1 and CDR2 from the germline V gene are SGHDT and YYEEEE. There are 15 residues in the CDR3. V lost 2 bases and J lost 4; bases outside the gene matches: 6. The CDR3 DNA sequence: TGTGCCAGCAGCTTTGAGGGGGCGCCCGGAAACACCATATATTTT. Its protein product is CASSFEGAPGNTIYF. Supplemented by reference TRBV5-6 and TRBJ1-3, the full variable domain reads DAGVTQSPTHLIKTRGQQVTLRCSPKSGHDTVSWYQQALGQGPQFIFQYYEEEERQRGNFPDRFSGHQFPNYSSELNVNALLLGDSALYLCASSFEGAPGNTIYFGEGSWLTVV.

The chain carries TRBV6-4 and TRBJ1-6; 7 bases map to TRBD1. Germline V gene data show CDR1 as MRHNA and CDR2 as SNTAGT. The CDR3 consists of 14 residues. V was pared by 7 bases and J by 8 bases, with 8 bases of the junction left unmatched. CDR3 protein: CASNRQGVDSPLHF. The CDR3 region has the DNA TGTGCCAGCAACCGACAGGGAGTGGATTCACCCCTCCACTTT.

The chain is built from TRBV7-2 and TRBJ2-5, with D hard to call. The CDR3 is made up of 14 amino acids. Per the germline V gene, CDR1 is SGHTA and CDR2 is FQGNSA. Trimming removed 5 bases from V and 4 bases from J, with 14 bases in between. The CDR3 nucleotides read TGTGCCAGCAGCCGGTCGGGTTTTCGAGAGACCCAGTACTTC. Protein: CASSRSGFRETQYF.

In its sample, this clone was seen a few times. The genes are TRBV15 and TRBJ2-7, with D maybe TRBD2 (5 bases). Trimming shortened V by 0 bases and J by 4 bases, and 10 bases separated the two germline ends. The germline V gene has CDR1 LNHNV and CDR2 YYDKDF (reference sequence). CDR3 length: 14 amino acids. CDR3 region: CATSREGEGYEQYF. The CDR3 coding sequence is TGTGCCACCAGCAGAGAGGGCGAGGGTTACGAGCAGTACTTC.

The J gene is TRBJ1-5, the V gene TRBV19; TRBD1 matches 7 bases. The CDR3 has 16 amino acids. The ends lost 5 bases at V and 4 bases at J; junction bases unmatched: 11. Germline-derived CDR1 and CDR2 are LNHDA and SQIVND (reference sequence). The CDR3 protein is CASSDHGTVGNQPQHF. CDR3 sequence (DNA): TGTGCCAGTAGTGACCACGGGACAGTAGGAAATCAGCCCCAGCATTTT.

The CDR3 sequence is CASSISQRSTDTQYF. The CDR3 region has the DNA TGTGCCAGTAGTATATCACAACGTAGCACAGATACGCAGTATTTT. This chain uses TRBV19 with TRBJ2-3; D gene unclear. V lost 2 bases, J lost 0 bases, and 9 bases lay in between. CDR1 and CDR2 (germline): LNHDA, SQIVND (reference sequence). The CDR3 covers 15 residues. The whole variable domain, remainder taken from reference TRBV19 and TRBJ2-3, is DGGITQSPKYLFRKEGQNVTLSCEQNLNHDAMYWYRQDPGQGLRLIYYSQIVNDFQKGDIAEGYSVSREKKESFPLTVTSAQKNPTAFYLCASSISQRSTDTQYFGPGTRLTVL.

The chain is built from TRBV5-6 and TRBJ2-5; D might be TRBD1 (6 bases). CDR3 size: 14 residues. Trimming left V 1 base short and J 5 bases short, with 12 bases between. Germline V gene lookup returns CDR1 SGHDT and CDR2 YYEEEE. Here the CDR3 reads CASSLKGVRETQYF. The CDR3 nucleotides are TGTGCCAGCAGCTTGAAGGGGGTTAGGGAGACCCAGTACTTC. The full variable domain, its missing parts supplied by reference TRBV5-6 and TRBJ2-5, is DAGVTQSPTHLIKTRGQQVTLRCSPKSGHDTVSWYQQALGQGPQFIFQYYEEEERQRGNFPDRFSGHQFPNYSSELNVNALLLGDSALYLCASSLKGVRETQYFGPGTRLLVL.

The CDR3 DNA reads as TGTGCCAGCAGCCAAGAGAGGGAGGGACCCTACGAGCAGTACTTC. Its protein is CASSQEREGPYEQYF. The chain recombines TRBV4-2 with TRBJ2-7; 7 bases line up with TRBD2. The J segment lost 2 bases and the V segment lost 0 bases, leaving 4 bases of the junction unmatched. CDR3 length equals 15 residues. Germline loops: CDR1 LGHNA, CDR2 YNFKEQ.

The rearrangement links TRBV28 to TRBJ2-1; 8 positions agree with TRBD2. The CDR3 extends over 14 amino acids. CDR1 is MDHEN and CDR2 is SYDVKM in the germline V gene. The trim removed 7 bases at V and 7 bases at J, leaving 9 bases unmatched. The CDR3 region has the DNA TGTGCCAGCATTCCGGGGGGGCCGGAGAATGAGCAGTTCTTC. Encoded protein: CASIPGGPENEQFF.

The chain employs TRBV19 and TRBJ1-2; D gene ambiguous. Germline lookup yields CDR1 LNHDA and CDR2 SQIVND (reference sequence). V lost 3 bases, J lost 0 bases, and 14 bases lay in between. CDR3 length: 16 amino acids. CDR3 nucleotide sequence: TGTGCCAGTAGTATTTTTCATGGGAGCCCTAACTATGGCTACACCTTC. Protein: CASSIFHGSPNYGYTF.